Presented here are 3 T cell receptor beta chains from one specimen sequenced in a study of beta chain features in type 1 diabetes. Study-wide findings and caveats: Among all four CD4+ subsets, Type 1 diabetes patients had TCRB CDR3s that were moderately but significantly shorter.

The antigens for these receptors are not known. Expressed TCRB transcripts were sequenced after all isolated RNA was converted to cDNA. The method was immunoSEQ multiplex PCR; TCRdb's version includes in-frame clones alone and lacks a portion of them. Among about 53,000 clones listed, about three fifths were seen once. The sequencing sample was made of stem cell memory CD4+ T cells from blood. The receptors stem from a woman aged 25 to 39 with type 1 diabetes.

V and J are TRBV9 and TRBJ2-5; D is possibly TRBD1 (6 bases). V lost 4 bases and J 5 bases, leaving 12 bases between the germline ends. Germline values: CDR1 SGDLS, CDR2 YYNGEE. This CDR3 is built from 13 residues. CDR3 loop: CASSRTVEETQYF. In nucleotides, the CDR3 is TGTGCCAGCAGCCGGACAGTGGAGGAGACCCAGTACTTC.

The sample holds a few counts of this clone. The CDR3 end shows no conserved phenylalanine or tryptophan, and so a read error is likely. The genes are TRBV4-2 and TRBJ2-7, with 14 nucleotides matching TRBD2. CDR1 and CDR2 from the germline V gene are LGHNA and YNFKEQ. CDR3 length: 15 amino acids. V shed 4 bases and J 3 bases; nucleotides not matched to a gene: 2. The DNA for the CDR3 is TGTGCCAGCAGCCCGGGACTAGCGGGAGACTACGAGCAGTACCTC. Amino acid sequence: CASSPGLAGDYEQYL.

CDR3 loop: CASSSGLAANEQFF. The CDR3 coding sequence is TGTGCCAGCAGCTCGGGACTAGCGGCGAATGAGCAGTTCTTC. The V and J genes are TRBV7-2 and TRBJ2-1; 11 bases map to TRBD2. The germline CDR1 and CDR2 sequences are SGHTA and FQGNSA. The CDR3 loop spans 14 amino acids. V shed 4 bases and J 7 bases; nucleotides not matched to a gene: 3.